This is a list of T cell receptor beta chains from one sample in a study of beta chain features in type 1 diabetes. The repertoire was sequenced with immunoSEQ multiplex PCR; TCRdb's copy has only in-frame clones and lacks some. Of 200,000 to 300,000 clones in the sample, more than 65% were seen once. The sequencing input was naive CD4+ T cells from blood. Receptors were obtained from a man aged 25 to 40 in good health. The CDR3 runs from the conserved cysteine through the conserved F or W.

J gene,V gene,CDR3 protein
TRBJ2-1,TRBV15,CATSRVETGVNEQFF
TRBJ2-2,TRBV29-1,CSVEGIGQSGELFF
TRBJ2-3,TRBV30,CAWSVAESTDTQYF
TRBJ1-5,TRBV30,CAWSEGPRWPQHF
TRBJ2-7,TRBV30,CAWSLGLAGVNEQYF
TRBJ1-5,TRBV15,CATSREAGNYHQPQHF
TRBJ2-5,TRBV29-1,CSIRLVGETQYF
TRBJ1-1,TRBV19,CASHLGWGGTEAFF
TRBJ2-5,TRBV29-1,CSVEIGTQYF
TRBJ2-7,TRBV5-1,CASSTPQGSSYEQYF
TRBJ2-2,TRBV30,CAWTGQPNTGELFF
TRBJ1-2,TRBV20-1,CSPLQTDGYTF
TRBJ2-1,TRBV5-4,CASSLGGSSYNEQFF
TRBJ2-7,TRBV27,CASSFSTSGRIYEQYF
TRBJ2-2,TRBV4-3,CASSQDLGDNTGELFF
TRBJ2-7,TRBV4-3,CASSLRQGPTKQYF
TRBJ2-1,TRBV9,CASSVVLAPLNEQFF
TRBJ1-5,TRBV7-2,CASSGVNSNQPQHF
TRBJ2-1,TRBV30,CAWSGPNEQFF
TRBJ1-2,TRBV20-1,CSATDGFGYTF
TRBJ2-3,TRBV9,CASSGTSGWPPDTQYF
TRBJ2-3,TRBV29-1,CSAEGRFTDTQYF
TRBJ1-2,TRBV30,CAWNHNGYTF
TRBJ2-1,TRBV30,CACLGRGSYNEQFF
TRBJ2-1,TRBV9,CASSAEPSIDNEQFF
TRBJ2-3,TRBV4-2,CASSQEGGVTDTQYF
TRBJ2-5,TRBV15,CATSRDEGSVDF
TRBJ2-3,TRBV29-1,CSVDGGRLDTQYF
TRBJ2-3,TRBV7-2,CASRSDGRGGDTQYF
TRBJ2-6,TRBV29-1,CSVEAPGQVGGANVLTF
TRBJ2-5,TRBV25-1,CASSGLSMETQYF
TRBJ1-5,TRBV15,CATSTGQGWRQPQHF
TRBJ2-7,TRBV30,CAWNPGQGTYEQYF
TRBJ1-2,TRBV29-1,CSVGGAATYGYTF
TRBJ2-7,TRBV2,CASSEALGALGEQYF
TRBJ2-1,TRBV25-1,CASSLRGLALSEQFF
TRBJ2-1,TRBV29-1,CSVESTETPYNEQFF
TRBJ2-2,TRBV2,CASSARDRNTGELFF
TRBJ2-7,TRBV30,CAWRGDRGNEQYF
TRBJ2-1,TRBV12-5,CASGNYNEQFF
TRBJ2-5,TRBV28,CAAGDRGRETQYF
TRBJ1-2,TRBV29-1,CSVSGRVVGYTF
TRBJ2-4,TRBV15,CATSGTLAEWGKNIQYF
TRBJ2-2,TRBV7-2,CASSLGRTDTGELFF
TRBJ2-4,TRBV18,CASSSDRDRAKNIQYF
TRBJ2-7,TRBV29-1,CSVEDNRHYEQYF
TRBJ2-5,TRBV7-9,CASSLTVQETQYF
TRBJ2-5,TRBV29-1,CSVERGRRETQYF
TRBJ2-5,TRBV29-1,CSVRVAGTQETQYF
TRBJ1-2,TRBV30,CAWTDRWYGYTF
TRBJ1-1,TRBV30,CAWDRGRLNTEAFF
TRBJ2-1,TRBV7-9,CASSQALAYDNEQFF
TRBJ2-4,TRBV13,CASSLQWEGNIQYF
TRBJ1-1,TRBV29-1,CSVVRGPNTEAFF